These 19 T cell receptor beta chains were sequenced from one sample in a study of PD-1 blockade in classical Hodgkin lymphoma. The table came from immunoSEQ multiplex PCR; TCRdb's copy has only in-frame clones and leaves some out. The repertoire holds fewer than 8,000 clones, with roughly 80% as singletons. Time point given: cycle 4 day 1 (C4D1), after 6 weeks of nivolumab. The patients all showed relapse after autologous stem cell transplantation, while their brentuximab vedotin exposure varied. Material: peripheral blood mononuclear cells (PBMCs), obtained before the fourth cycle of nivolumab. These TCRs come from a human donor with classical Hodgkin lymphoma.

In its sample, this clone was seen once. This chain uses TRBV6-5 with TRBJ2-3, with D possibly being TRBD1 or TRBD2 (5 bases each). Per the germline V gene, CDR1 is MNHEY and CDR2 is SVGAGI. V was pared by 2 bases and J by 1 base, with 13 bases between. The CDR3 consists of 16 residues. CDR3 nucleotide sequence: TGTGCCAGCAGTTACGGCCGATTGGGGGGCACAGATACGCAGTATTTT. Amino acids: CASSYGRLGGTDTQYF.

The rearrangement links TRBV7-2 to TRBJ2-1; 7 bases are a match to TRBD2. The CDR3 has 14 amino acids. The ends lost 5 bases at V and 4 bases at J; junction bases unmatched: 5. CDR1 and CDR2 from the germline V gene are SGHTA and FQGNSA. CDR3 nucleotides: TGTGCCAGCAGCCCTGGGGACTATTACAATGAGCAGTTCTTC. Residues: CASSPGDYYNEQFF.

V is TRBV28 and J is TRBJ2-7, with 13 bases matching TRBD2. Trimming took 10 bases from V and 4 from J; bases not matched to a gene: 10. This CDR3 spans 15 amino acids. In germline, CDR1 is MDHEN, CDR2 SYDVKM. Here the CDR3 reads CATHWTSGSAYEQYF. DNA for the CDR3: TGTGCCACCCACTGGACTAGCGGGAGTGCATACGAGCAGTACTTC.

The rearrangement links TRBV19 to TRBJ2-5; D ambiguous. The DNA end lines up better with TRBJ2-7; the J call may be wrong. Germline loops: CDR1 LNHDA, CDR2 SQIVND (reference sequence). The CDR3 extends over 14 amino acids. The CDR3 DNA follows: TGTGCCAGTAGTATCTATGGGGAAGGGTACGAGCAGTACTTC. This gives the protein CASSIYGEGYEQYF.

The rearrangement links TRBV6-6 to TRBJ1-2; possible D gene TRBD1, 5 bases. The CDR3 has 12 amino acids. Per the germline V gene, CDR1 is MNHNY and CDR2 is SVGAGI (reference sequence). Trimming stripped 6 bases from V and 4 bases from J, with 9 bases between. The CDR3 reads CASRRQLYGYTF. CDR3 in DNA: TGTGCCAGCAGGCGACAGCTCTATGGCTACACCTTC.

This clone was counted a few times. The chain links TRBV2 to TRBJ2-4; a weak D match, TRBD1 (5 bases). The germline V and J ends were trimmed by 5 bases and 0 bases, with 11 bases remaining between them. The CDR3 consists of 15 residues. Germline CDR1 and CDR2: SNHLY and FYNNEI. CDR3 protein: CASSPGILAKNIQYF. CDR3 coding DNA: TGTGCCAGCAGTCCAGGGATTCTAGCCAAAAACATTCAGTACTTC.

CDR3 sequence: CASSLPSTNLQFF. The CDR3 DNA follows: TGTGCCAGCAGTTTACCTTCTACTAATCTGCAGTTCTTC. The chain couples TRBV28 to TRBJ2-1, with D uncertain. V was trimmed by 2 bases and J by 12 bases, leaving 14 bases between them. The CDR3 contains 13 residues. Germline CDR1 MDHEN, CDR2 SYDVKM.

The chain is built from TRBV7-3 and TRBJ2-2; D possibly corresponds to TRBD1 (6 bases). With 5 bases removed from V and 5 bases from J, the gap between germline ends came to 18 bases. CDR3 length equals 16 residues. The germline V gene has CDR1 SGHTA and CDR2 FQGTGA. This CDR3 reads CASSPMLRGKTGELFF. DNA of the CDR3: TGTGCCAGCAGCCCCATGTTGAGGGGGAAAACCGGGGAGCTGTTTTTT.

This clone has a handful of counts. The CDR3 spells CASSPSTAQNTEAFF. The CDR3 bases are TGTGCCAGCAGCCCGTCGACAGCCCAGAACACTGAAGCTTTCTTT. V is TRBV6-1 and J is TRBJ1-1, with D possibly TRBD1 on 5 matching bases. Trimming stripped 6 bases from V and 1 base from J, with 15 bases between. The CDR3 runs to 15 residues. Germline V lookup: CDR1 MNHNS, CDR2 SASEGT.

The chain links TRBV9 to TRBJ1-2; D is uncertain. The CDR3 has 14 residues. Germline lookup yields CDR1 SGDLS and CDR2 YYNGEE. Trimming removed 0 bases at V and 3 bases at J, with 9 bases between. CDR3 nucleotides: TGTGCCAGCAGCGTAGCCAACCGGGACTATGGCTACACCTTC. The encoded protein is CASSVANRDYGYTF.

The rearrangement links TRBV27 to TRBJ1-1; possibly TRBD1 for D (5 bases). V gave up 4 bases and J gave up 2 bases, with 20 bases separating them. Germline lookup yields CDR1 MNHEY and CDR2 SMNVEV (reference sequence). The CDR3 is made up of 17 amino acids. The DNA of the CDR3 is TGTGCCAGCAGTTCCCCTCGGCAGGGACCGGGAAACACTGAAGCTTTCTTT. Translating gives CASSSPRQGPGNTEAFF.

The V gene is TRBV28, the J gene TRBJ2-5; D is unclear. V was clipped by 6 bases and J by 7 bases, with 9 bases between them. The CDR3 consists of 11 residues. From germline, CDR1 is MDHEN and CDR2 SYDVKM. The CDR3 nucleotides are TGTGCCAGCAGCTCTTCCTTGACCCAGTACTTC. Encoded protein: CASSSSLTQYF. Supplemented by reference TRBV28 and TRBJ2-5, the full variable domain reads DVKVTQSSRYLVKRTGEKVFLECVQDMDHENMFWYRQDPGLGLRLIYFSYDVKMKEKGDIPEGYSVSREKKERFSLILESASTNQTSMYLCASSSSLTQYFGPGTRLLVL.

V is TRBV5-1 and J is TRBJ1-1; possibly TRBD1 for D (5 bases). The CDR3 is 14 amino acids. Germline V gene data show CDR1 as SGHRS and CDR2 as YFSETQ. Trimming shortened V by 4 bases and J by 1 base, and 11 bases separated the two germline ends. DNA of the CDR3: TGCGCCAGCAGCCGGGACTTTACGAACACTGAAGCTTTCTTT. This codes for CASSRDFTNTEAFF.

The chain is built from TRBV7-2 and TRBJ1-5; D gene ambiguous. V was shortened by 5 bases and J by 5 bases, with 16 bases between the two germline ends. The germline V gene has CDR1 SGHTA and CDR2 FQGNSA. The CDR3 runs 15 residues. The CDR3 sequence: CASSRYGREDQPQHF. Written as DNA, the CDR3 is TGTGCCAGCAGCCGTTATGGGAGGGAGGATCAGCCCCAGCATTTT.

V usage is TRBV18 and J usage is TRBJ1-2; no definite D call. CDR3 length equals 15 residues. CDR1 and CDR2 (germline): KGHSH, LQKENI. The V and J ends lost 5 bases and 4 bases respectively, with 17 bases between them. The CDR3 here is CASSTGRDLAYGYTF. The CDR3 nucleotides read TGTGCCAGCTCAACGGGGAGGGATCTCGCCTATGGCTACACCTTC.

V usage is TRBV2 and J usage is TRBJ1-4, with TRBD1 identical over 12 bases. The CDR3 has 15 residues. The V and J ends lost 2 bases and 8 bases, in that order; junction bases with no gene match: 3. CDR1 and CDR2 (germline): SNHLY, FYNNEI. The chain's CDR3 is CASSEIGTGGEKLFF. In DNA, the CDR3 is TGTGCCAGCAGTGAAATCGGGACAGGGGGCGAAAAACTGTTTTTT.

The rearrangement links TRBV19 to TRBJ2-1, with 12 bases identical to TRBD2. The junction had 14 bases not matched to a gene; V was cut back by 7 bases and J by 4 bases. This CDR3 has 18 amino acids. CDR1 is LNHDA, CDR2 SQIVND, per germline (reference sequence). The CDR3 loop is CASTRTSGITRGYNEQFF. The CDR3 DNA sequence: TGTGCCAGTACTAGGACTAGCGGGATCACAAGGGGGTACAATGAGCAGTTCTTC. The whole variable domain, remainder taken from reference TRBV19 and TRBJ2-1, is DGGITQSPKYLFRKEGQNVTLSCEQNLNHDAMYWYRQDPGQGLRLIYYSQIVNDFQKGDIAEGYSVSREKKESFPLTVTSAQKNPTAFYLCASTRTSGITRGYNEQFFGPGTRLTVL.

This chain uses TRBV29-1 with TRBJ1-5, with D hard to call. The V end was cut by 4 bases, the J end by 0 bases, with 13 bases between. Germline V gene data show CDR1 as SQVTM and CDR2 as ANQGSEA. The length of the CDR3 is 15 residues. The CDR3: CSVVIGGSSNQPQHF. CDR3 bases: TGCAGCGTTGTGATAGGAGGGTCTAGCAATCAGCCCCAGCATTTT.

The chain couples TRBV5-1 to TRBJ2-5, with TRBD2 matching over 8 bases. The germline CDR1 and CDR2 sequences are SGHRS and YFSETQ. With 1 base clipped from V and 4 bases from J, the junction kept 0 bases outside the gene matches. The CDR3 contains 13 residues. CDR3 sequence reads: CASSLRGGETQYF. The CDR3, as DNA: TGCGCCAGCAGCTTGCGGGGGGGAGAGACCCAGTACTTC.